This TCR beta chain was observed in a study of shared clonotypes between healthy human individuals (dated by TCRdb to about 2020). Looking at the study overall: A few men and a couple of women, aged 18 to 49 years, made up the cohort. For each donor, three plates each were used for CD4 naive and CD4 memory, two plates were used for CD8 naive, and one plate was used for CD8 memory. The study deeply sequenced blood TCR repertoires of about 5 healthy adults to estimate repertoire size and the extent of clonotype sharing between individuals. Different laboratories and diverse techniques were used to prepare libraries and sequence TCR repertoires, to increase sequencing depth and limit assay-specific biases. Leukapheresis yielded between about 0.9 and 9.5 billion PBMCs per donor. The study at large found these results: The genetic and exposure-history diversity represented was limited by the small number of donors. Pairwise subsampling indicated that sequencing depth was expected to affect the degree of clonotype sharing among donors. Sampling was restricted to blood, and TCR repertoires in tissue are likely to differ from TCR repertoires in blood. Across a handful of donors, approximately 4.9% of naive CD4, approximately 3.6% of naive CD8, about 2.3% of memory CD4, and about 0.4% of memory CD8 clonotypes were shared. Estimated clonotype richness was generally larger for naive than for memory subsets. Rarefaction of sorted-subset datasets indicated incomplete sequencing despite the large sequencing depth. Higher generation probabilities were observed for clonotypes shared by all four sorted-subset donors than for non-shared clonotypes.

Using the deep immunoSEQ assay, TCR CDR3 regions were amplified from genomic DNA by multiplex PCR. Extracted genomic DNA from each cell subset was distributed evenly across all wells of several immunoSEQ 96-well plates, and each plate was treated as a replicate. For sorted subsets, each replicate PCR was loaded with roughly 200 ng genomic DNA, equivalent to 32,000 or so T cell genomes. Purified libraries were quantified with a Qubit 3.0 fluorometer, sized on a Bioanalyzer 2100, and re-quantified with the KAPA Library Quantification kit. Each immunoSEQ 96-well plate was sequenced on its own single-read 150-cycle Illumina NextSeq 550 flow cell. Per the original workflow: Because the immunoSEQ output held only junctional sequences and lacked quality scores, the filtering could not match the filtering applied to full-length reads. To assign V/J genes and CDR3, sequences were annotated using PyIR, a Python wrapper for IgBLAST v1.9, with IMGT germline references. Any read was removed if the V/J assignment was weak (E-value above 1e-6), the CDR3 was missing, or the read contained stop codons, out-of-frame junctions, or ambiguous translated residues. V3J clonotypes were defined by identical inferred V gene, J gene, and CDR3 amino acid sequence. To compute the percentage overlap between repertoires, the number of shared unique clonotypes was divided by the size of the smaller repertoire. Three approaches were used to assess repertoire richness: RTK rarefaction, the Chao1 estimator, and Recon v2.1 estimates of unobserved clonotypes. Generation probabilities were computed with OLGA for all TCRbeta clonotypes obtained by the gDNA method from a handful of donors. Drawn from immuneACCESS, this table holds only the in-frame rearrangements with V and J called that TCRdb kept. Clones are partly lost; checked studies trace under half to an unresolved V gene and leave the rest unexplained. Clonal size and the V and J genes are those of that table, whereas D and trimming came from the DNA. The sample includes a few million clones, with approximately 94% observed a single time. Together, the top ten hold 0.14% of the sample.

Per the germline V gene, SGHTA is the CDR1 and FQGNSA is the CDR2. After removal of 5 bases from V and 6 bases from J, the junction retains 12 bases not matched to a gene. The CDR3 runs 17 amino acids, cysteine and phenylalanine included. Solely the CDR3 DNA is kept, with 51 bases framed from the first base. Donors were healthy HIV-negative adults with no recently reported acute infections or vaccinations. Only Caucasian adults living in Nashville, Tennessee, USA were represented among the donors. Magnetic negative selection was used to enrich CD4+ T cells, after which naive cells were positively selected on CD45RA and the negative fraction became the memory subset. Blood was collected by leukapheresis, and PBMCs were isolated by Ficoll-Histopaque density gradient centrifugation and then cryopreserved in liquid nitrogen vapor phase. Analytical flow cytometry was used to check the purity and quantity of every magnetically sorted T cell population. Each sorted fraction had its genomic DNA isolated and then quantified by UV absorbance on a Nanodrop 2000c.

This clone was picked up one time. Its antigen remains undetermined. Base qualities are missing; no much larger clone stands one base away. The receptor was isolated from a man aged 18 to 29 in good health. This sequence uses TRBV7-2 and TRBJ2-3, with 12 central nucleotides matching TRBD2. Sequenced material: naive CD4+ T cells sorted from blood. According to the study, the label for this sample's cell subset or site signals: CD45RA+ positively selected. The nucleotides read TGTGCCAGCAGCCTCCATCCCCTAGCGGGAGGGGTGGATACGCAGTATTTT. Translated, this is CASSLHPLAGGVDTQYF.